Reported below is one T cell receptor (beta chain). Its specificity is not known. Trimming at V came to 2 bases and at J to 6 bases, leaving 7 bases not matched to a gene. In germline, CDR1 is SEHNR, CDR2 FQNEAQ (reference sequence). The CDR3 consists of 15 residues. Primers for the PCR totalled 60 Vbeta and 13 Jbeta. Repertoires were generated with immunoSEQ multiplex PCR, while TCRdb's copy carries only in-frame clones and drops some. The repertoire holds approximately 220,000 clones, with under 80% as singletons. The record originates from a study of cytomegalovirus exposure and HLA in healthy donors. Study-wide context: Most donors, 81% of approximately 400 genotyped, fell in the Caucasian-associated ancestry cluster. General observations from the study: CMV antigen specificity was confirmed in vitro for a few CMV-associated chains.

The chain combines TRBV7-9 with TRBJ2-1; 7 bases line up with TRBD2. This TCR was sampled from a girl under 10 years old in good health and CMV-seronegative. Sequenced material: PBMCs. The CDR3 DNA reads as TGTGCCAGCAGCTTACGGGACTACGCCTTCAATGAGCAGTTCTTC. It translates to CASSLRDYAFNEQFF.